Described below is a single TCR beta chain sequence and its context. This clonotype was detected many times. What this receptor recognizes is not known. No base quality information exists; no much larger clone differs at one position. This entry is derived from a study of T cell repertoires and leukemia-associated antigens (dated by TCRdb to about 2019). Background for the entire study: Around 17 million effective reads were obtained overall, with each sample giving about 5.1 to 7 million read pairs and about 3.3 to 5.0 million effective reads. Using in vitro peptide stimulation of healthy T cells, the study sought to determine the antigen recognized by a TCR Vbeta21 clone earlier detected in CML patients.

V and J are trimmed by 4 bases and 3 bases, and the gene matches miss 14 bases of the junction. Per the germline V gene, MNHNS is the CDR1 and SASEGT is the CDR2. The CDR3 measures 17 amino acids from cysteine to phenylalanine. Only CDR3 DNA remains: 51 bases, in frame from the first base. Findings and caveats that apply to the study as a whole: Antigen specificity and function of the expanded clones were not tested directly and required further investigation. No significant differences among the four groups were observed in the numbers of Vbeta genes (about 60), Jbeta genes (around 14), VDJ rearrangements, or unique CDR3s.

Total RNA was extracted from the cultured T cells with TRIzol reagent. 5' rapid amplification of cDNA ends (5'RACE) was the method used to amplify TCRbeta libraries from the RNA. Before sequencing, library concentration and integrity were assessed using Qubit, an Agilent instrument, and quantitative PCR. Qualified libraries were sequenced on Illumina HiSeq or MiSeq by a commercial service provider. The study's own analysis went as follows. MiXCR version 1.8.2 was used to identify TCR sequences in each sample. For a clone to count as qualified, its CDR3 had to be longer than four amino acids, its nucleotide length had to be in-frame, and the clone could not contain a stop codon. An effective read was defined as a read containing the complete CDR3 structure. RT-PCR with 24 Vbeta primers, GeneScan spectratyping, and Sanger sequencing were used to validate the expanded clones. TCRdb handled the public reads itself, with Q25 trimming in fastp and clone calling in MiXCR, and kept productive beta chains. Each CDR3 protein gets just one entry, which takes the most common genes and DNA from the rows behind it. TCRdb, not the original authors, processed these V and J calls. Counted in this sample were around 14,000 distinct CDR3 sequences; approximately 38% of them appeared once. The ten largest make up around 9.2% of the sample.

CD3+ T cells were first rested overnight at about 2.5 million cells/mL in RPMI 1640 without fetal bovine serum. Following the manufacturer's instructions, MACS immunomagnetic beads were used to pull CD3+ T cells out of the PBMCs. This chain joins TRBV6-1 to TRBJ2-7; 8 junctional bases match TRBD2. Sequenced material: CD3+ T cells sorted from blood and cultured. The receptor was isolated from a female donor in good health. The nucleotide sequence reads as follows: TGTGCCAGCAGTGTATTGGGGGGCTGGACTAGCCACTACGAGCAGTACTTC. The encoded protein is CASSVLGGWTSHYEQYF.